One sample yielded the 8 T cell receptor beta chains listed below, sequenced in a study of CD8+ T cells in alopecia areata. Extracted RNA was reverse transcribed into cDNA, the sequencing template. Repertoires were generated with immunoSEQ multiplex PCR, while TCRdb's copy carries only in-frame clones and drops some. Among roughly 150,000 clones listed, around 50% were seen once. The sequenced sample was CD8+ T cells sorted from blood, obtained at week 0. These receptors all stem from a human donor with alopecia areata.

The chain is built from TRBV6-5 and TRBJ2-1, with TRBD2 identical over 7 bases. V shed 5 bases, J shed 2 bases, and the junction held 6 bases outside the gene matches. Germline loops: CDR1 MNHEY, CDR2 SVGAGI. The CDR3 is made up of 15 amino acids. The chain's CDR3 is CASSGPSGPYNEQFF. Written as DNA, the CDR3 is TGTGCCAGCAGTGGACCTAGCGGCCCCTACAATGAGCAGTTCTTC.

V and J are TRBV5-6 and TRBJ2-1; no clear D gene. The CDR3 runs 14 residues. V gave up 1 base and J gave up 7 bases, with 12 bases separating them. Germline lookup yields CDR1 SGHDT and CDR2 YYEEEE. Here the CDR3 DNA reads TGTGCCAGCAGCTTGAGTGGCGGCCGGAATGAGCAGTTCTTC. Its translation is CASSLSGGRNEQFF.

The rearrangement links TRBV29-1 to TRBJ1-1; 7 bases fit TRBD1. The CDR3 is made up of 12 amino acids. Germline V gene sequence: CDR1 SQVTM, CDR2 ANQGSEA. J gave up 6 bases and V 7 bases, and 8 bases lay outside the gene matches. The CDR3: CSALTGKAEAFF. The CDR3 DNA is TGCAGCGCCCTGACAGGGAAGGCTGAAGCTTTCTTT.

Remarks on this clone: One end of the junction is discordant with germline, which a read error may explain. V gene TRBV7-2 combines with J gene TRBJ2-5, with TRBD2 identical over 9 bases. Per germline, CDR1 SGHTA and CDR2 FQGNSA. This CDR3 region has 15 residues. In DNA, the CDR3 is TGCGCCAGCAGCTCCGAGCGGGGGGCTCAAGAGACCCAGTACTTC. Protein: CASSSERGAQETQYF.

This chain links TRBV15 with TRBJ1-5, with D uncertain. This CDR3 has 15 residues. CDR1 is LNHNV and CDR2 is YYDKDF in the germline V gene (reference sequence). V dropped 3 bases and J dropped 4 bases, with 13 bases sitting between them. This chain's CDR3 is CATSSRSSVNQPQHF. The CDR3 DNA is TGTGCCACCAGCAGTCGTAGTTCCGTTAATCAGCCCCAGCATTTT.

This clone was seen once. This chain's CDR3 is CASSLSRGQEEGYTF. CDR3 DNA: TGTGCCAGCAGTTTATCGAGGGGACAGGAAGAAGGCTACACCTTC. The rearrangement uses TRBV27 and TRBJ1-2; 8 positions agree with TRBD1. The CDR3 spans 15 residues. Germline V gene data show CDR1 as MNHEY and CDR2 as SMNVEV (reference sequence). J gave up 8 bases and V 0 bases, and 8 bases lay outside the gene matches.

V and J are TRBV9 and TRBJ2-3; D gene uncertain. V was pared by 0 bases and J by 4 bases, with 6 bases between. Germline CDR1 SGDLS, CDR2 YYNGEE. The CDR3 runs to 13 residues. The CDR3 sequence is CASSVVHSDTQYF. CDR3 nucleotides: TGTGCCAGCAGCGTAGTCCACTCAGATACGCAGTATTTT.

This clone has only one observation. The genes are TRBV5-4 and TRBJ2-5; weak D call: TRBD2 (6 bases). CDR1 is SGHNT and CDR2 is YYREEE in the germline V gene (reference sequence). Trimming left V 4 bases short and J 3 bases short, with 28 bases between. CDR3 length: 19 residues. In nucleotides, the CDR3 is TGTGCCAGCAGCCCTGACGGGGGTTCCTTTATTCCCTCTGAAGAGACCCAGTACTTC. It encodes CASSPDGGSFIPSEETQYF.